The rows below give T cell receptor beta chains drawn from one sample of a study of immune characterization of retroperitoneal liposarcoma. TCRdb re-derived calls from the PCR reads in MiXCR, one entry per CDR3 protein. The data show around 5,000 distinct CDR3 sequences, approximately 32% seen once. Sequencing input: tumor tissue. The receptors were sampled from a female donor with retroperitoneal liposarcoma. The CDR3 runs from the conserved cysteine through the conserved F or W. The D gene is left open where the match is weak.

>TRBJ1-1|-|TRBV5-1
CASSLYGDDTEAFF
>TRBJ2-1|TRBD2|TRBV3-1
CASSQRAGDLYEQFF
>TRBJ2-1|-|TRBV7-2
CASTLGYNEQFF
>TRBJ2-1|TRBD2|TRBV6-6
CASSTIRASGRNEQFF
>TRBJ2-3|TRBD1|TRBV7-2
CASSLVRPAGGYADTQYF
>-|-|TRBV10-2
CASSESTNNYEQYF
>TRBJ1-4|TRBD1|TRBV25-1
CASSPELGGTAVANEKLFF
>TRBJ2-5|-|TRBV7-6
CASGETGFRETQYF
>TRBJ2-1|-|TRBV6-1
CASSEAGSRDLGDEQFF
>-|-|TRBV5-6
CASSLEGWRGSYEQYF
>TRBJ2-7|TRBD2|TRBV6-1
CASSLNPGLAAYEQYF
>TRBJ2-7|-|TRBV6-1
CASSEAQDSGHEQYF
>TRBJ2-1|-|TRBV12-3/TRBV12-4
CASSLRGGSDYNEQFF
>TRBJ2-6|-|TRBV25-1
CASSEYPGKPSGANVLTF
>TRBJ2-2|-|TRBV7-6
CASSSPQRDTGELFF
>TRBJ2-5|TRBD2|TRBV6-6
CASRPQGLAGQETQYF
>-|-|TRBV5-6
CASSLAGASNYNEQYF
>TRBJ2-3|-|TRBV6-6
CASSVLPTDTQYF
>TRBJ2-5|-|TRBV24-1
CATSDPGEETQYF
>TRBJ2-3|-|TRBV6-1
CASTEGRDTQYF
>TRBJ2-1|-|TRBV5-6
CASSLGGEPIYNEQFF
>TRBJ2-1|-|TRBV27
CASSWGSSYNEQFF
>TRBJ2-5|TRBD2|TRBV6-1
CASSSLGGGAGETQYF
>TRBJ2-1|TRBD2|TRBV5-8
CASSQAGGASEQFF
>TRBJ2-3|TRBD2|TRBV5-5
CASSFYLAGGADTQYF
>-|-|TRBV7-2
CASSFTLFTGREQYF
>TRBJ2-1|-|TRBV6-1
CASSPTPVRSYNEQFF
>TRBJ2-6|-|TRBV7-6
CASSLEGSGANVLTF
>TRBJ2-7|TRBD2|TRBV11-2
CASSPPGLAGLYEQYF
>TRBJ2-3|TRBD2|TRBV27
CASSSRLAGGTDTQYF
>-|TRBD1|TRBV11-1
CASSTRDRGNEQYF
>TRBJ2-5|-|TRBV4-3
CASRGRGRLNEQYF
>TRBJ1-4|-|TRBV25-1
CASSEGLGLDEKLFF
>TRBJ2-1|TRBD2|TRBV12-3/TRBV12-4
CATSPPASGNNEQFF
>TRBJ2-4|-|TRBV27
CASSFLGLAKNIQYF
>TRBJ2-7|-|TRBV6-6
CASSSSSYEQYF
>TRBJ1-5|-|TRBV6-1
CASSVGGGQPQHF
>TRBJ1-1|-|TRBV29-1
CSVASIVRYTEAFF
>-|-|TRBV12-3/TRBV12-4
CASSLRGSGNEQFF
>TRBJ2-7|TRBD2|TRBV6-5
CASSPGLAHEQYF
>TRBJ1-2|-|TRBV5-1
CASSLGDYGYTF
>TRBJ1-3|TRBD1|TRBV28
CATPGGSGNTIYF
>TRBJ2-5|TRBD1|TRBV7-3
CASSLDRGEQYF
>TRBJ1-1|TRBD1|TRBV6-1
CASSPGDRRGEAFF
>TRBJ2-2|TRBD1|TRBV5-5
CASSLREGARGELFF
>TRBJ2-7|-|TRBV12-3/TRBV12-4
CASSLYSPLSGYEQYF